This T cell receptor (beta chain) was sequenced in a study of fetal regulatory T cell absence and autoimmunity. Study details: Without clinical diabetes, IPEX patients showed exocrine pancreas autoimmunity.

Study observations and caveats: Oligoclonal TCR enrichment in pancreas over cord blood reached over 80-fold for some clones. Broadly similar TRB gene family usage was seen in pancreas and cord blood. In IPEX syndrome, oligoclonal enrichment was read as supporting prenatal antigen-driven autoimmunity in the pancreas.

Measured with immunoSEQ multiplex PCR; TCRdb has only the in-frame clones, and not every one. The sample consists of about 50,000 clones, approximately 80% of them appearing once. The V end was cut by 2 bases, the J end by 4 bases, with 14 bases between. The germline V gene encodes CDR1 MNHEY and CDR2 SVGAGI. This CDR3 contains 15 residues. In the case of this clone: Its specificity is unknown.

The chain recombines TRBV6-5 with TRBJ1-2; no reliable D call. Specimen: cord blood. This TCR derives from a newborn boy with IPEX syndrome. CDR3 nucleotides: TGTGCCAGCAGTTACGGAGGAAGAGGATCCTATGGCTACACCTTC. This encodes CASSYGGRGSYGYTF.